A selection of T cell receptor beta chains follows, all from one sample in a study of metastatic and nonmetastatic thyroid tumors. TCRdb re-called the PCR reads with MiXCR. The sample lists some 21,000 clones; approximately 28% were seen once. The specimen sequenced was tumor tissue. All receptors come from a male donor with papillary thyroid cancer or a benign thyroid nodule (not recorded which). Some clones in this sample may be carry-over from other donors' samples. The CDR3 runs from the conserved cysteine through the conserved F or W. A D gene is named only where the DNA matches it firmly. Size is omitted from some rows. Given values are once, few, many or a class for expanded clones.

>NA|NA|TRBJ2-2|TRBV12-3/TRBV12-4
CASRKGVTGELFF
TGTGCCAGCAGGAAGGGGGTCACCGGGGAGCTGTTTTTT
>medium-sized|NA|TRBJ2-3|TRBV2
CASSRISGQDFTDTQYF
TGTGCCAGCAGCCGCATTAGCGGACAGGATTTCACAGATACGCAGTATTTT
>NA|TRBD2|TRBJ2-3|TRBV5-1
CASSSRGERGTDTQYF
TGCGCCAGCAGCTCCCGGGGGGAGCGAGGGACAGATACGCAGTATTTT
>few|NA|TRBJ1-2|TRBV19
CAIWSEFSYTF
TGTGCCATTTGGTCAGAGTTTAGCTACACCTTC
>large|NA|TRBJ2-2|TRBV28
CASTQGLTGELFF
TGTGCCAGCACCCAGGGACTCACCGGGGAGCTGTTTTTT
>many|NA|TRBJ2-7|TRBV18
CASSPLGGRVYEQYF
TGTGCCAGCTCACCCCTCGGGGGCAGGGTGTACGAGCAGTACTTC
>NA|NA|TRBJ2-5|TRBV6-1
CASRRGSQDAQYF
TGTGCCAGCAGGAGGGGGAGTCAAGACGCCCAGTACTTC
>NA|NA|TRBJ2-7|TRBV2
CASSDWGESYEQYF
TGTGCCAGCAGTGATTGGGGAGAGTCCTACGAGCAGTACTTC
>few|NA|TRBJ1-6|TRBV30
CAWRAPARAYSPLHF
TGTGCCTGGAGAGCCCCCGCGAGGGCGTATTCACCCCTCCACTTT
>NA|TRBD1|TRBJ1-2|TRBV5-1
CASRGQGGGYGYTF
TGCGCCAGCAGGGGACAGGGCGGGGGCTATGGCTACACCTTC
>few|NA|TRBJ1-1|TRBV19
CASRHYRERTEAFF
TGTGCCAGTAGACATTACAGGGAGCGCACTGAAGCTTTCTTT
>NA|TRBD2|TRBJ2-1|TRBV6-5
CASSYSAGDLDEQFF
TGTGCCAGCAGTTACTCGGCGGGAGATCTAGATGAGCAGTTCTTC
>many|TRBD1|TRBJ2-5|TRBV27
CASRVDRGETQYF
TGTGCCAGCAGGGTTGACAGGGGAGAGACCCAGTACTTC
>NA|NA|TRBJ1-2|TRBV6-5
CASSYPGADGYTF
TGTGCCAGCAGTTACCCGGGGGCAGATGGCTACACCTTC